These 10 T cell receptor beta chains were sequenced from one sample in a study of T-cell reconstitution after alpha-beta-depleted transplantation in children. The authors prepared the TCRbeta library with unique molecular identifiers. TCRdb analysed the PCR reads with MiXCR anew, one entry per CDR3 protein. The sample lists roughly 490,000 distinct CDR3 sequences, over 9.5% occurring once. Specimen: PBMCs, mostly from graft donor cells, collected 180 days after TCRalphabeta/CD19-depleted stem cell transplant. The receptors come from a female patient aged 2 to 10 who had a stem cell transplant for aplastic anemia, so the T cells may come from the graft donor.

CDR3 bases: TGCGCCAGCAGCCTCCGACCCGGACAGGGACTAAGTCCAGATACGCAGTATTTT. It specifies CASSLRPGQGLSPDTQYF. This sequence joins TRBV5-1 and TRBJ2-3; maybe TRBD1 (8 bases). V shed 4 bases and J shed 4 bases, with 25 bases lying between them. The CDR3 runs to 18 residues. Germline CDR1 and CDR2: SGHRS and YFSETQ. The entire variable domain, with the rest obtained from reference TRBV5-1 and TRBJ2-3, is as follows: KAGVTQTPRYLIKTRGQQVTLSCSPISGHRSVSWYQQTPGQGLQFLFEYFSETQRNKGNFPGRFSGRQFSNSRSEMNVSTLELGDSALYLCASSLRPGQGLSPDTQYFGPGTRLTVL.

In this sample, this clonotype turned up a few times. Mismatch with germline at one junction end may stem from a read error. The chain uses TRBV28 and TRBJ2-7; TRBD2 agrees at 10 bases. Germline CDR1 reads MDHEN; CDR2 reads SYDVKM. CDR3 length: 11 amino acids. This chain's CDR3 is CASSEREGSKF. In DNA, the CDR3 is TGTGCCAGCAGCGAGCGGGAGGGTTCGAAATTC.

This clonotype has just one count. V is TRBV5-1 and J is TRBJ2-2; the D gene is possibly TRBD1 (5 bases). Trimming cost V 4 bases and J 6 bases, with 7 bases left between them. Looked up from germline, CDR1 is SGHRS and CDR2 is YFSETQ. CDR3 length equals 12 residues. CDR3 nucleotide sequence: TGCGCCAGCAGCGCAGGGCCCGGGGAGCTGTTTTTT. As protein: CASSAGPGELFF.

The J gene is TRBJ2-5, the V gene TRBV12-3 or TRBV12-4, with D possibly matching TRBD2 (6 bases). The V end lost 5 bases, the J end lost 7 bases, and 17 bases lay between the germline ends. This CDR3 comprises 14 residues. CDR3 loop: CASSAGTPLSTQYF. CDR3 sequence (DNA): TGTGCCAGCAGTGCCGGGACTCCTCTGTCGACCCAGTACTTC.

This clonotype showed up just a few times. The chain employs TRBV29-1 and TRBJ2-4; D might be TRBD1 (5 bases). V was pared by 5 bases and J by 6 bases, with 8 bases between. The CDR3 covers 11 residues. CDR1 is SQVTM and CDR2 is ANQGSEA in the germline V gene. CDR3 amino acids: CSVRQGNIQYF. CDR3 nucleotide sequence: TGCAGCGTTCGCCAGGGAAACATTCAGTACTTC.

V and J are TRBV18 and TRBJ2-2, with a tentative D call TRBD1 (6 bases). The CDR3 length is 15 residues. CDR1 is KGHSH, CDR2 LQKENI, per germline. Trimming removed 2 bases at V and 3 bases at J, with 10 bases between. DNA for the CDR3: TGTGCCAGCTCACCAAAAAAGGGGGACACCGGGGAGCTGTTTTTT. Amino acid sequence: CASSPKKGDTGELFF.

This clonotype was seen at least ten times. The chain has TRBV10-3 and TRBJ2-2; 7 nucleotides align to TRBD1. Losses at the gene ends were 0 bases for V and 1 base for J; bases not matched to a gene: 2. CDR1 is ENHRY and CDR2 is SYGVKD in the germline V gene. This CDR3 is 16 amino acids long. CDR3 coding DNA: TGTGCCATCAGTGAGTCGAACAGGGGGAACACCGGGGAGCTGTTTTTT. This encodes CAISESNRGNTGELFF.

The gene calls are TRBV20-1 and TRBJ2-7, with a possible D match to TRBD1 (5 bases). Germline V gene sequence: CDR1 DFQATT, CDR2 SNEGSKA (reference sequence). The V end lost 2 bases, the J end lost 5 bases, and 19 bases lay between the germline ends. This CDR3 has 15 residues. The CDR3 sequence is CSARRSVGLGDEQYV. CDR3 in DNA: TGCAGTGCTAGAAGGTCGGTGGGCCTAGGGGACGAGCAGTACGTC.

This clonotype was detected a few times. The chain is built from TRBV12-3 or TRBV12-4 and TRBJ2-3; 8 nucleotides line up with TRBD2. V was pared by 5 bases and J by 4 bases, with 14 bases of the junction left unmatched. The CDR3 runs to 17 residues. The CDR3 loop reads CASSIAGGHHKPDTQYF. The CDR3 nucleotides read TGTGCCAGCAGTATTGCGGGAGGACACCATAAACCAGATACGCAGTATTTT.

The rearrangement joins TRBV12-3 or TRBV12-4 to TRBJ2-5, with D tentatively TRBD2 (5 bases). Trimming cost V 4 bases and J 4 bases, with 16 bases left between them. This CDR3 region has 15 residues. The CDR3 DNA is TGTGCCAGCAGTTCGGAGCGGTCCCCGGGAGAGACCCAGTACTTC. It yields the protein CASSSERSPGETQYF.